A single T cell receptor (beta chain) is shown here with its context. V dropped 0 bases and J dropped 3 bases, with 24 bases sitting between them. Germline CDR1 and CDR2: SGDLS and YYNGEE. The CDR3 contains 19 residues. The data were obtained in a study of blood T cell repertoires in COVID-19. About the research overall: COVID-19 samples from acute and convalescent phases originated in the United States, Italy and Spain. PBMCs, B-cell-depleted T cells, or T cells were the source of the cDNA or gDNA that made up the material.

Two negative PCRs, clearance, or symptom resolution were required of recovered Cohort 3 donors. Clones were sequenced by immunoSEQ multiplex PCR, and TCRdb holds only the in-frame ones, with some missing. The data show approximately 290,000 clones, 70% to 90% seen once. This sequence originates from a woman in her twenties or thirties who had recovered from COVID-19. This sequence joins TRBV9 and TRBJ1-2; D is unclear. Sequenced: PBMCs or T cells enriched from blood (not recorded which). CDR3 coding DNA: TGTGCCAGCAGCGTAGCTGGGGAAATCGGGGATGGTGTGGACTATGGCTACACCTTC. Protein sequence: CASSVAGEIGDGVDYGYTF.